This T cell receptor beta chain was identified during a study of spatial heterogeneity in lung cancer. Findings of the study overall: Tumors with more nonsynonymous mutations had more expanded intratumoral alpha and beta TCRs.

Trimming stripped 1 base from V and 0 bases from J, with 7 bases between. The CDR3 has 15 amino acids. CDR1 is MNHEY, CDR2 SVGEGT, per germline. Regarding this clonotype: The antigen is not known. The library was designed around alpha chains, so this beta chain is a stray read whose abundance carries little weight.

Specified time point: sample taken at primary tumor resection. Untreated early-stage non-small cell lung cancer patients, 72 in total, were the donors. From the 5' RACE reads, TCRdb called clonotypes with MiXCR, one entry per CDR3 protein. The top ten clones hold roughly 60% of a sample with 2,800 or so distinct CDR3 sequences, about 49% of them seen once. The source of this sequence is a male donor with early-stage non-small cell lung cancer. Sequences were derived from lung tumor tissue, sampled at surgery. This sequence joins TRBV6-2 or TRBV6-3 and TRBJ1-5; D is unresolved. The chain's CDR3 is CASSYFRDSNQPQHF. CDR3 in DNA: TGTGCCAGCAGTTACTTTAGGGATAGCAATCAGCCCCAGCATTTT.